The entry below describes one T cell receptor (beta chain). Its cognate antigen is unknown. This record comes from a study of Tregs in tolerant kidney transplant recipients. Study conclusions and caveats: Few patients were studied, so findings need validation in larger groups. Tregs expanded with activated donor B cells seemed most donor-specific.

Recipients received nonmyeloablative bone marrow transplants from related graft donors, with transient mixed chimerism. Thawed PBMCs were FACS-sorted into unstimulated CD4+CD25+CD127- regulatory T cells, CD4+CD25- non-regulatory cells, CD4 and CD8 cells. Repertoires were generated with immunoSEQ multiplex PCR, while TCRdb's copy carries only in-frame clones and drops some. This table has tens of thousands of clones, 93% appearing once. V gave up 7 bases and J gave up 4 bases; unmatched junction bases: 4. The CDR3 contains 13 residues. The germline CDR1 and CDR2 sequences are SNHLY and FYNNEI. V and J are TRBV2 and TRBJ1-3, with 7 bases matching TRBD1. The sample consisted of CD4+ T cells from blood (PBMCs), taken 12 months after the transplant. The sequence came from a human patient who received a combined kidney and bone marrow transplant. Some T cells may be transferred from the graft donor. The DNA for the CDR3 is TGTGCCAGCAAAGACAGGGCAGGAAACACCATATATTTT. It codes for CASKDRAGNTIYF.